The 30 T cell receptor beta chains given below trace back to one sample, sequenced in a study of cytomegalovirus exposure and HLA in healthy donors. Amplification used 60 Vbeta primers and 13 Jbeta primers. Produced via immunoSEQ multiplex PCR; TCRdb's table is partial and in-frame only. The repertoire holds about 70,000 clones, about 74% seen once, with more than 9.5% in the top ten. Input material: PBMCs. The receptors derive from a human donor in good health.

The chain carries TRBV19 and TRBJ1-2; 9 bases are shared with TRBD1. V shed 8 bases, J shed 5 bases, and the junction held 3 bases outside the gene matches. The germline gives CDR1 LNHDA, CDR2 SQIVND (reference sequence). The CDR3 runs 12 residues. The CDR3 region is CASSDRGYGYTF. The CDR3, as DNA: TGTGCCAGTTCGGACAGGGGATATGGCTACACCTTC.

The rearrangement joins TRBV30 to TRBJ2-3, with TRBD2 matching 13 bases. Germline CDR1 and CDR2: GTSNPN and SVGIG (reference sequence). Losses at the gene ends were 0 bases for V and 4 bases for J; bases not matched to a gene: 7. The CDR3 covers 17 residues. CDR3 in amino acids: CAWSVRTSGRAADTQYF. The CDR3 DNA reads TGTGCCTGGAGTGTACGCACTAGCGGGAGGGCCGCAGATACGCAGTATTTT.

In DNA, the CDR3 is TGTGCCTGGAGTGTGGGCCTCTCCTACGAGCAGTACTTC. Residues: CAWSVGLSYEQYF. The chain joins TRBV30 to TRBJ2-5; unclear D gene. The J call may be incorrect, as the DNA end agrees better with TRBJ2-7. The CDR3 is 13 residues long. Germline assignment: CDR1 GTSNPN and CDR2 SVGIG (reference sequence).

The chain uses TRBV7-9 and TRBJ1-2, with D perhaps TRBD1 (6 bases). Germline lookup yields CDR1 SEHNR and CDR2 FQNEAQ (reference sequence). V was trimmed by 1 base and J by 4 bases, leaving 10 bases between them. The CDR3 has 14 residues. CDR3 amino acids: CASSLDGQSYGYTF. The DNA of the CDR3 is TGTGCCAGCAGCTTAGATGGACAGAGCTATGGCTACACCTTC.

The V gene is TRBV29-1, the J gene TRBJ2-2, with 8 bases that match TRBD2. CDR1 and CDR2 (germline): SQVTM, ANQGSEA. V lost 4 bases to trimming and J lost 4 bases; unmatched junction nucleotides: 5. CDR3 length: 14 amino acids. CDR3: CSVGLARGTGELFF. CDR3 DNA sequence: TGCAGCGTTGGACTAGCGAGGGGCACCGGGGAGCTGTTTTTT.

Here the CDR3 DNA reads TGTGCCAGCAGTTACGGACAGGGGAGGGACATTCAGTACTTC. Translating gives CASSYGQGRDIQYF. The chain uses TRBV6-5 and TRBJ2-4, with TRBD1 matching 9 bases. The CDR3 length is 14 residues. Unmatched junction bases numbered 4, after V lost 2 bases and J lost 8 bases. From germline, CDR1 is MNHEY and CDR2 SVGAGI.

The chain carries TRBV10-2 and TRBJ1-6; TRBD1 might be the D (5 bases). Germline loops: CDR1 WSHSY, CDR2 SAAADI. This CDR3 is 16 amino acids long. Deletions cut 0 bases from V and 10 bases from J, with 16 bases between. This CDR3 reads CASSESEWGLGSPLHF. The DNA of the CDR3 is TGCGCCAGCAGTGAGTCTGAGTGGGGCCTGGGGTCACCCCTCCACTTT.

CDR3 sequence (DNA): TGTGCCAGCAGCGTAGATCCTAGCGCGAACACCGGGGAGCTGTTTTTT. Amino acids: CASSVDPSANTGELFF. This rearrangement joins TRBV9 to TRBJ2-2, with D perhaps matching TRBD2 (6 bases). Deletions cut 0 bases from V and 0 bases from J, with 9 bases between. Germline V gene lookup returns CDR1 SGDLS and CDR2 YYNGEE. This CDR3 spans 16 amino acids.

The chain carries TRBV5-1 and TRBJ2-3; TRBD2 matches 11 bases. Germline loops: CDR1 SGHRS, CDR2 YFSETQ. There are 17 residues in the CDR3. Unmatched junction bases numbered 8, after V lost 5 bases and J lost 0 bases. The DNA of the CDR3 is TGCGCCAGCAGATTAACTAGCGGGGGCACTAGCACAGATACGCAGTATTTT. This sequence encodes CASRLTSGGTSTDTQYF. Filled out from reference TRBV5-1 and TRBJ2-3, the complete variable domain reads KAGVTQTPRYLIKTRGQQVTLSCSPISGHRSVSWYQQTPGQGLQFLFEYFSETQRNKGNFPGRFSGRQFSNSRSEMNVSTLELGDSALYLCASRLTSGGTSTDTQYFGPGTRLTVL.

Concerning this clone itself: Its ends do not fully match the called genes, so a read error is possible. V is TRBV7-9 and J is TRBJ2-7; 8 bases align to TRBD2. The CDR3 runs to 13 residues. Germline V lookup: CDR1 SEHNR, CDR2 FQNEAQ (reference sequence). This chain's CDR3 is CSSRRETSAEQYF. In DNA form, the CDR3 reads TGTTCCAGCAGGAGAGAGACTAGCGCTGAGCAGTACTTC.

In this sample, this clone turned up a few times. This chain links TRBV7-8 with TRBJ2-7, with 7 bases fitting TRBD1. V shed 3 bases and J 2 bases; nucleotides not matched to a gene: 7. CDR3 size: 15 residues. Germline-derived CDR1 and CDR2 are SGHVS and FQNEAQ. CDR3 sequence: CASSFDRVSPYEQYF. The CDR3 bases are TGTGCCAGCAGCTTCGACAGGGTGTCCCCCTACGAGCAGTACTTC. The variable domain in full, completed from reference TRBV7-8 and TRBJ2-7, reads GAGVSQSPRYKVAKRGQDVALRCDPISGHVSLFWYQQALGQGPEFLTYFQNEAQLDKSGLPSDRFFAERPEGSVSTLKIQRTQQEDSAVYLCASSFDRVSPYEQYFGPGTRLTVT.

A few counts support this clone. V usage is TRBV19 and J usage is TRBJ2-2; 7 bases map to TRBD1. Per the germline V gene, CDR1 is LNHDA and CDR2 is SQIVND (reference sequence). This CDR3 has 14 amino acids. Germline trimming cut 7 bases from V and 5 bases from J; bases unmatched to any gene: 7. CDR3 sequence reads: CASTQRGRTGELFF. Written as DNA, the CDR3 is TGTGCCAGTACTCAAAGGGGGCGAACCGGGGAGCTGTTTTTT.

The rearrangement uses TRBV4-1 and TRBJ2-1; D ambiguous. The CDR3 length is 13 residues. V was shortened by 0 bases and J by 8 bases, with 8 bases between the two germline ends. Germline CDR1 MGHRA, CDR2 YSYEKL. The CDR3: CASSQERGDEQFF. Written as DNA, the CDR3 is TGCGCCAGCAGCCAAGAACGAGGCGATGAGCAGTTCTTC.

The chain employs TRBV28 and TRBJ1-3; 10 bases are shared with TRBD1. With V trimmed by 6 bases and J by 0 bases, 11 bases remained unmatched. The CDR3 loop spans 18 amino acids. CDR1 and CDR2 (germline): MDHEN, SYDVKM. The CDR3 nucleotides are TGTGCCAGCAGCCCAGGGGGCGGACAGGGGGTCTCTGGAAACACCATATATTTT. Translation: CASSPGGGQGVSGNTIYF.

This chain joins TRBV5-6 and TRBJ2-7; 7 nucleotides align to TRBD2. The germline V gene has CDR1 SGHDT and CDR2 YYEEEE. The CDR3 totals 14 residues. J was trimmed by 3 bases and V by 3 bases; bases with no gene match: 6. CDR3 sequence: CASSWGGKLYEQYF. CDR3 nucleotides: TGTGCCAGCAGCTGGGGGGGTAAACTCTACGAGCAGTACTTC. Combining the CDR3 with reference TRBV5-6 and TRBJ2-7 gives the whole variable domain DAGVTQSPTHLIKTRGQQVTLRCSPKSGHDTVSWYQQALGQGPQFIFQYYEEEERQRGNFPDRFSGHQFPNYSSELNVNALLLGDSALYLCASSWGGKLYEQYFGPGTRLTVT.

This chain links TRBV11-2 with TRBJ1-2, with a tentative D call TRBD1 (6 bases). The CDR3 loop spans 15 amino acids. The germline gives CDR1 SGHAT, CDR2 FQNNGV. V lost 0 bases and J lost 4, with 12 bases in between. The CDR3 DNA reads as TGTGCCAGCAGCTTAGAGGCCCAGGGGTCCTATGGCTACACCTTC. Translation: CASSLEAQGSYGYTF.

The CDR3 is CASSPTWGLTEAFF. The CDR3 DNA reads TGTGCCAGCAGCCCAACTTGGGGGCTTACTGAAGCTTTCTTT. V usage is TRBV7-9 and J usage is TRBJ1-1; tentatively, D is TRBD1 (6 bases). The germline V and J ends were trimmed by 5 bases and 5 bases, with 15 bases remaining between them. Germline CDR1 is SEHNR and CDR2 is FQNEAQ (reference sequence). The CDR3 totals 14 residues.

The J gene is TRBJ2-3, the V gene TRBV2; 9 nucleotides agree with TRBD2. CDR1 is SNHLY, CDR2 FYNNEI, per germline. The J segment lost 7 bases and the V segment lost 3 bases, leaving 8 bases of the junction unmatched. This CDR3 is built from 15 residues. The CDR3: CASSERREGLNTQYF. The CDR3 nucleotides read TGTGCCAGCAGTGAGAGGCGGGAGGGCTTAAATACGCAGTATTTT.

In this sample, this clone turned up a few times. The chain joins TRBV5-8 to TRBJ1-1, with D unresolved. Trimming removed 0 bases from V and 8 bases from J, with 5 bases in between. This CDR3 spans 11 amino acids. Germline CDR1 reads SGHTS; CDR2 reads YDEGEE. The CDR3 nucleotides read TGTGCCAGCAGCTTGGGACAAGAAGCTTTCTTT. It translates to CASSLGQEAFF.

A word on this clone: Its ends do not fully match the called genes, so a read error is possible. The chain's CDR3 is CASSDTRGPTYTQYF. DNA for the CDR3: TGTGCCAGCAGTGATACGCGGGGTCCCACATATACGCAGTATTTT. This chain joins TRBV6-1 and TRBJ2-3, with a possible D match to TRBD2 (6 bases). This CDR3 has 15 amino acids. CDR1 is MNHNS and CDR2 is SASEGT in the germline V gene.

Remarks on this clone: The sample has other DNA sequences that encode this CDR3 too. This rearrangement joins TRBV6-5 to TRBJ1-1; no clear D gene. Germline V gene data show CDR1 as MNHEY and CDR2 as SVGAGI. Trimming stripped 2 bases from V and 1 base from J, with 5 bases between. The CDR3 sequence is 13 residues long. The CDR3 DNA follows: TGTGCCAGCAGTTACGGCCAGAACACTGAAGCTTTCTTT. Translated, it gives CASSYGQNTEAFF.

This clone was seen more than once but under ten times. The V gene is TRBV19, the J gene TRBJ2-1; 8 bases fit TRBD2. Trimming cost V 5 bases and J 3 bases; bases outside gene matches: 9. This CDR3 region has 16 residues. The germline V gene has CDR1 LNHDA and CDR2 SQIVND (reference sequence). CDR3 protein: CASSALSGSFYNEQFF. The CDR3 DNA follows: TGTGCCAGTAGTGCTTTGAGCGGGAGCTTCTACAATGAGCAGTTCTTC. The full variable domain, completed using reference TRBV19 and TRBJ2-1, is DGGITQSPKYLFRKEGQNVTLSCEQNLNHDAMYWYRQDPGQGLRLIYYSQIVNDFQKGDIAEGYSVSREKKESFPLTVTSAQKNPTAFYLCASSALSGSFYNEQFFGPGTRLTVL.

The chain recombines TRBV20-1 with TRBJ2-5; D is unresolved. The CDR3 is 11 residues long. Germline CDR1 and CDR2: DFQATT and SNEGSKA (reference sequence). Trimming removed 6 bases at V and 5 bases at J, with 10 bases between. The CDR3 bases are TGCAGTGCCGGGTCGTCGGAGACCCAGTACTTC. Translation gives CSAGSSETQYF.

The chain uses TRBV15 and TRBJ1-1; maybe TRBD1 (5 bases). Per germline, CDR1 LNHNV and CDR2 YYDKDF (reference sequence). Trimming removed 0 bases from V and 0 bases from J, with 14 bases in between. The CDR3 is made up of 17 amino acids. For the CDR3, the DNA is TGTGCCACCAGCAGAGATCCCCCAGGGACTATGAACACTGAAGCTTTCTTT. Translated: CATSRDPPGTMNTEAFF. The full variable domain, its missing parts supplied by reference TRBV15 and TRBJ1-1, is DAMVIQNPRYQVTQFGKPVTLSCSQTLNHNVMYWYQQKSSQAPKLLFHYYDKDFNNEADTPDNFQSRRPNTSFCFLDIRSPGLGDTAMYLCATSRDPPGTMNTEAFFGQGTRLTVV.

The chain joins TRBV7-2 to TRBJ2-7; 7 bases are a match to TRBD2. Germline trimming cut 1 base from V and 6 bases from J; bases unmatched to any gene: 6. Germline V CDR1 and CDR2: SGHTA, FQGNSA. The CDR3 consists of 14 residues. As DNA, the CDR3 is TGTGCCAGCAGCTTAGGCGGGAGCTCGGGCGAGCAGTACTTC. It yields the protein CASSLGGSSGEQYF.

This clone was seen only a few times. The chain employs TRBV5-6 and TRBJ1-5; the D gene is possibly TRBD1 (5 bases). V was clipped by 0 bases and J by 6 bases, with 10 bases between them. Germline CDR1 reads SGHDT; CDR2 reads YYEEEE. CDR3 length: 14 amino acids. Here the CDR3 DNA reads TGTGCCAGCAGCTTGGCAGGGATAGGTCAGCCCCAGCATTTT. This translates into CASSLAGIGQPQHF.

This sequence joins TRBV6-4 and TRBJ1-4; 9 nucleotides agree with TRBD1. The CDR3 has 13 residues. The V and J ends lost 3 bases and 8 bases, in that order; junction bases with no gene match: 1. CDR1 is MRHNA, CDR2 SNTAGT, per germline. The DNA for the CDR3 is TGTGCCAGCAGTGAGGACAGGGGAGAAAAACTGTTTTTT. It codes for CASSEDRGEKLFF.

This clone came up once. The gene calls are TRBV7-9 and TRBJ2-5; TRBD1 aligns across 8 bases. The germline gives CDR1 SEHNR, CDR2 FQNEAQ (reference sequence). Losses at the gene ends were 3 bases for V and 5 bases for J; bases not matched to a gene: 5. The CDR3 runs 14 residues. CDR3 sequence (DNA): TGTGCCAGCAGCTTTGGGACAGGACGGGAGACCCAGTACTTC. It specifies CASSFGTGRETQYF. The full variable domain, with the rest looked up from reference TRBV7-9 and TRBJ2-5, is DTGVSQNPRHKITKRGQNVTFRCDPISEHNRLYWYRQTLGQGPEFLTYFQNEAQLEKSRLLSDRFSAERPKGSFSTLEIQRTEQGDSAMYLCASSFGTGRETQYFGPGTRLLVL.

The CDR3 coding sequence is TGTGCCAGCAGCCTAGAAGGGGACTCTAATGAAAAACTGTTTTTT. Protein: CASSLEGDSNEKLFF. The chain links TRBV4-2 to TRBJ1-4; TRBD1 might be the D (5 bases). V gave up 4 bases and J gave up 3 bases, with 12 bases separating them. CDR3 length: 15 residues. Germline loops: CDR1 LGHNA, CDR2 YNFKEQ.

This clone has only a few counts. This chain uses TRBV6-1 with TRBJ2-7; a weak D match, TRBD2 (5 bases). V dropped 8 bases and J dropped 4 bases, with 15 bases sitting between them. This CDR3 region has 13 residues. Germline lookup yields CDR1 MNHNS and CDR2 SASEGT. The chain's CDR3 is CASQGRNLYEQYF. DNA for the CDR3: TGTGCCAGCCAAGGGAGAAACCTGTACGAGCAGTACTTC.